This is a list of T cell receptor beta chains from one sample in a study of early T cells in non-severe SARS-CoV-2 infection. TCRdb re-derived calls from the 5' RACE reads in MiXCR, one entry per CDR3 protein. This sample has tens of thousands of distinct CDR3 sequences, with 6% to 7% found just once. The sample taken for sequencing was whole blood. The source of these receptors is an adult who was a healthcare worker with PCR-confirmed SARS-CoV-2 infection or an uninfected control (not recorded which). Each CDR3 is given with its conserved first and last residue. D genes are given only for firm matches. Clone size, where shown, is once, few, many, or a class for clones that have expanded.

v_gene	d_gene	abundance	j_gene	CDR3nt	CDR3aa
TRBV28	NA	many	TRBJ2-3	TGTGCCAGCTCTTTAGGAGGAAGGGCCTTGAATACGCAGTATTTT	CASSLGGRALNTQYF
TRBV10-3	NA	many	TRBJ1-6	TGTGCCATACAAGGCTCCTATAATTCACCCCTCCACTTT	CAIQGSYNSPLHF
TRBV7-2	NA	few	TRBJ2-3	TGTGCCAGCAGCTTAGGTGACACCACAGATACGCAGTATTTT	CASSLGDTTDTQYF
TRBV7-6	NA	many	TRBJ2-5	TGTGCCAGCAGCTTAGACCGGTCCCCTCAAGAGACCCAGTACTTC	CASSLDRSPQETQYF
TRBV11-3	NA	few	TRBJ2-3	TGTGCCAGCAGCTTAGAGGGGGCGACAGATACGCAGTATTTT	CASSLEGATDTQYF
TRBV30	TRBD1	many	TRBJ1-4	TGTGCCGGGGGGACAGATGAAAAACTGTTTTTT	CAGGTDEKLFF
TRBV15	TRBD1	NA	TRBJ2-2	TGTGCCACCAGCAGAGATGGGACAGCTGACGCCGGGGAGCTGTTTTTT	CATSRDGTADAGELFF
TRBV6-6	TRBD1	NA	TRBJ2-3	TGTGCCAGCAGTAAGGGGACAGGAAGCACAGATACGCAGTATTTT	CASSKGTGSTDTQYF
TRBV5-6	NA	few	TRBJ1-6	TGTGCCAGCAGCCCATGGGAGGGGCGTTCACCCCTCCACTTT	CASSPWEGRSPLHF
TRBV30	TRBD1	many	TRBJ1-3	TGTGCCTGGGAACAGGGGGTTGCTGGAAACACCATATATTTT	CAWEQGVAGNTIYF
TRBV4-3	NA	many	TRBJ2-7	TGCGCCAGCAGCCAAGATTCCAGCGACCTACACTCCTACGAGCAGTACTTC	CASSQDSSDLHSYEQYF
TRBV28	NA	NA	TRBJ1-2	TGTGCCAGCACTCCAAGGAGGGGCGCGGGCTATGGCTACACCTTC	CASTPRRGAGYGYTF
TRBV7-9	NA	NA	TRBJ1-1	TGTGCCAGCAGCTTAGGCAGGGAAGCTTTCTTT	CASSLGREAFF
TRBV5-6	NA	many	TRBJ2-1	TGTGCCAGCAGCTTGGCAGGGTCTGGTGAGCAGTTCTTC	CASSLAGSGEQFF
TRBV9	TRBD1	once	TRBJ2-7	TGTACCAGCAGCGTAGGCTCCCGGGACAGGGGTAAGGAGCAGTACTTC	CTSSVGSRDRGKEQYF
TRBV20-1	NA	NA	TRBJ2-7	TGCAGTGCGACAGCGGACAGCTACGAGCAGTACTTC	CSATADSYEQYF
TRBV20-1	TRBD1	NA	TRBJ2-3	TGCAGTGCTACCCACAGGGGGAAATCAAGCACAGATACGCAGTATTTT	CSATHRGKSSTDTQYF
TRBV2	NA	few	TRBJ1-5	TGTGCCAGCAGAGGACAGTCCACTCAGCCCCAGCATTTT	CASRGQSTQPQHF
TRBV7-8	NA	many	TRBJ2-7	TGTGCCAGCAGCCCCCAACCAGGACTCTACGAGCAGTACTTC	CASSPQPGLYEQYF
TRBV12-3/TRBV12-4	TRBD2	many	TRBJ2-2	TGTGCCAGCAGTCCTCTAGCGGGGAAGCTGTTTTTT	CASSPLAGKLFF
TRBV11-2	TRBD2	few	TRBJ2-4	TGTGCCAGCAGCTTGTTAAGCGGGGGGGACATTCAGTACTTC	CASSLLSGGDIQYF
TRBV7-9	TRBD2	NA	TRBJ2-7	TGTGCCAGCAGCTTAGGCTCGGGTCTAGCGGTAACCTACGAGCAGTACTTC	CASSLGSGLAVTYEQYF
TRBV12-3/TRBV12-4	TRBD2	few	TRBJ2-7	TGTGCCAGCAGTCCAGGACTAGTGCGTGGTTACGAGCAGTACTTC	CASSPGLVRGYEQYF
TRBV7-2	NA	few	TRBJ2-3	TGTGCCAGCAGCTCCCGCCGGACCACGGATACGCAGTATTTT	CASSSRRTTDTQYF
TRBV11-2	NA	NA	TRBJ2-3	TGTGCCAGCAGCCCCCTAGGACGCACAGATACGCAGTATTTT	CASSPLGRTDTQYF
TRBV9	NA	NA	TRBJ2-1	TGTGCCAGCAGCCCCCCCGGGGGCAATGAGCAGTTCTTC	CASSPPGGNEQFF